The 22 T cell receptor beta chains in this list originate from one sample, sequenced in a study of blood T cell repertoires in COVID-19. Generated by immunoSEQ multiplex PCR, the TCRdb table keeps only in-frame clones and is missing some. The sample has about 170,000 clones; around four fifths are singletons. Sequenced: peripheral blood. The receptors originated from an elderly woman with COVID-19, enrolled during active disease.

The rearrangement uses TRBV5-1 and TRBJ2-7; weak D call: TRBD2 (6 bases). V dropped 4 bases and J dropped 6 bases, with 17 bases sitting between them. The CDR3 covers 14 residues. The germline CDR1 and CDR2 sequences are SGHRS and YFSETQ. The CDR3 region is CASSLFPGGGEQYF. CDR3 DNA: TGCGCCAGCAGCCTCTTCCCCGGGGGAGGCGAGCAGTACTTC.

A few counts support this clone. The chain recombines TRBV27 with TRBJ2-3, with 11 bases lining up with TRBD2. Germline V gene data show CDR1 as MNHEY and CDR2 as SMNVEV (reference sequence). This CDR3 is 14 amino acids long. V was clipped by 10 bases and J by 4 bases; unmatched bases: 7. Here the CDR3 DNA reads TGTGCCACCTTCTCTAGCGGGGGGTCAGATACGCAGTATTTT. It yields the protein CATFSSGGSDTQYF.

V usage is TRBV30 and J usage is TRBJ2-1, with 12 bases matching TRBD2. J lost 9 bases, V lost 4 bases, and 13 bases had no gene match. Germline V gene sequence: CDR1 GTSNPN, CDR2 SVGIG (reference sequence). The CDR3 covers 16 residues. The CDR3 region has the DNA TGTGCCTGGACTTTCTGGACTAGCGGGGAGGCCGGTGAGCAGTTCTTC. Protein product: CAWTFWTSGEAGEQFF.

The chain links TRBV7-2 to TRBJ2-3, with 7 bases identical to TRBD2. Germline CDR1 SGHTA, CDR2 FQGNSA. V dropped 7 bases and J dropped 3; count of bases not matched to a gene: 7. The CDR3 spans 14 residues. CDR3 protein: CASTSFGGTDTQYF. CDR3 bases: TGTGCCAGCACCTCTTTCGGGGGGACAGATACGCAGTATTTT.

This chain uses TRBV18 with TRBJ2-5; TRBD1 aligns across 11 bases. In germline, CDR1 is KGHSH, CDR2 LQKENI. This CDR3 has 16 residues. J gave up 5 bases and V 0 bases, and 5 bases lay outside the gene matches. The CDR3 here is CASSPPPGTGGETQYF. The CDR3 coding sequence is TGTGCCAGCTCACCACCCCCAGGGACAGGGGGGGAGACCCAGTACTTC.

The chain couples TRBV15 to TRBJ2-1, with TRBD2 matching 9 bases. The junction had 6 bases not matched to a gene; V was cut back by 0 bases and J by 6 bases. The CDR3 is made up of 16 amino acids. In germline, CDR1 is LNHNV, CDR2 YYDKDF (reference sequence). The DNA of the CDR3 is TGTGCCACCAGCAGAGATTGGGCTAGCGGGGCCAATGAGCAGTTCTTC. The encoded protein is CATSRDWASGANEQFF.

The chain links TRBV4-2 to TRBJ2-7, with D uncertain. This CDR3 has 15 residues. Trimming removed 6 bases from V and 3 bases from J, with 18 bases in between. From germline, CDR1 is LGHNA and CDR2 YNFKEQ. The CDR3 DNA reads as TGTGCCAGCAGATCAATTGGAGCCCTATTCTACGAGCAGTACTTC. Amino acids: CASRSIGALFYEQYF.

The V and J genes are TRBV11-2 and TRBJ2-6; TRBD1 matches 9 bases. The CDR3 runs 19 residues. The J segment lost 0 bases and the V segment lost 4 bases, leaving 10 bases of the junction unmatched. The V gene's germline CDR1 is SGHAT and CDR2 FQNNGV. The DNA for the CDR3 is TGTGCCAGCAGCTCCCCCGGGACAGGGTTCCACTCTGGGGCCAACGTCCTGACTTTC. As protein: CASSSPGTGFHSGANVLTF.

The chain is built from TRBV9 and TRBJ1-2, with D maybe TRBD1 (5 bases). Germline lookup yields CDR1 SGDLS and CDR2 YYNGEE. The CDR3 extends over 15 amino acids. V was shortened by 0 bases and J by 9 bases, with 18 bases between the two germline ends. The CDR3: CASSVAKEGIWSYTF. The CDR3 bases are TGTGCCAGCAGCGTAGCTAAGGAGGGGATATGGAGCTACACCTTC.

This clone was counted once. This chain joins TRBV5-1 and TRBJ2-3, with D possibly matching TRBD2 (5 bases). V dropped 2 bases and J dropped 3 bases, with 10 bases sitting between them. Germline V gives CDR1 SGHRS, CDR2 YFSETQ. The CDR3 sequence is 14 residues long. The CDR3 nucleotides read TGCGCCAGCAGCTTTTTCGGAGGTACAGATACGCAGTATTTT. This translates into CASSFFGGTDTQYF.

The chain employs TRBV28 and TRBJ2-7; 7 nucleotides match TRBD1. CDR3 length: 15 residues. V shed 3 bases and J 0 bases; nucleotides not matched to a gene: 5. The germline V gene encodes CDR1 MDHEN and CDR2 SYDVKM. The CDR3, as DNA: TGTGCCAGCAGTTTTTGGGACAGTAGCTCCTACGAGCAGTACTTC. Translated, it gives CASSFWDSSSYEQYF.

This chain joins TRBV2 and TRBJ2-3; no definite D call. The CDR3 contains 11 residues. Germline V lookup: CDR1 SNHLY, CDR2 FYNNEI. V lost 6 bases and J 10 bases, leaving 11 bases between the germline ends. CDR3 DNA: TGTGCCAGCAGAGACTTTTTTCCGCAGTATTTT. The encoded protein is CASRDFFPQYF.

The chain joins TRBV30 to TRBJ1-6, with unresolved D. The CDR3 has 19 amino acids. Trimming left V 3 bases short and J 1 base short, with 22 bases between. The germline V gene encodes CDR1 GTSNPN and CDR2 SVGIG (reference sequence). The DNA of the CDR3 is TGTGCCTGGAGGGCTCGGTTTGGGCAGAAGAAGTCCTATAATTCACCCCTCCACTTT. Its protein product is CAWRARFGQKKSYNSPLHF. Full variable domain (missing parts from reference TRBV30 and TRBJ1-6): SQTIHQWPATLVQPVGSPLSLECTVEGTSNPNLYWYRQAAGRGLQLLFYSVGIGQISSEVPQNLSASRPQDRQFILSSKKLLLSDSGFYLCAWRARFGQKKSYNSPLHFGNGTRLTVT.

As for this clone: Other nucleotide sequences in the sample specify the same CDR3. The V gene is TRBV7-9, the J gene TRBJ2-5; D remains unclear. Trimming shortened V by 1 base and J by 5 bases, and 8 bases separated the two germline ends. This CDR3 spans 13 amino acids. Germline V lookup: CDR1 SEHNR, CDR2 FQNEAQ (reference sequence). CDR3 residues: CASSLGGLETQYF. The CDR3 region has the DNA TGTGCCAGCAGCTTAGGCGGCCTTGAGACCCAGTACTTC.

The chain employs TRBV30 and TRBJ1-1, with 7 bases fitting TRBD1. Unmatched junction bases numbered 4, after V lost 5 bases and J lost 7 bases. The germline V gene has CDR1 GTSNPN and CDR2 SVGIG (reference sequence). The CDR3 runs 11 residues. CDR3 region: CAWGQVNEAFF. The CDR3 nucleotides are TGTGCCTGGGGACAGGTGAATGAAGCTTTCTTT.

The chain carries TRBV4-2 and TRBJ2-7; TRBD2 matches 9 bases. This CDR3 has 15 amino acids. CDR1 and CDR2 (germline): LGHNA, YNFKEQ. The ends lost 1 base at V and 2 bases at J; junction bases unmatched: 3. CDR3 DNA sequence: TGTGCCAGCAGCCAAGGACTAGCGGCTACCTACGAGCAGTACTTC. It yields the protein CASSQGLAATYEQYF.

The chain employs TRBV11-1 and TRBJ2-7; 7 bases align to TRBD2. V was pared by 5 bases and J by 3 bases, with 13 bases of the junction left unmatched. The CDR3 has 16 amino acids. Germline V gives CDR1 SGHAT, CDR2 FQDESV (reference sequence). This CDR3 is CASSERLFGGSYEQYF. DNA for the CDR3: TGTGCCAGCAGCGAACGGCTGTTTGGCGGGAGCTACGAGCAGTACTTC. Complete variable domain (other parts from reference TRBV11-1 and TRBJ2-7): EAEVAQSPRYKITEKSQAVAFWCDPISGHATLYWYRQILGQGPELLVQFQDESVVDDSQLPKDRFSAERLKGVDSTLKIQPAELGDSAMYLCASSERLFGGSYEQYFGPGTRLTVT.

This chain's CDR3 is CAISPGEGYTF. CDR3 sequence (DNA): TGTGCCATCAGCCCAGGGGAAGGCTACACCTTC. The chain carries TRBV10-3 and TRBJ1-2; D may be TRBD1 (6 bases). V was pared by 6 bases and J by 8 bases, with 10 bases between. Per germline, CDR1 ENHRY and CDR2 SYGVKD. This CDR3 contains 11 residues.

This clone has a handful of counts. One end of the junction fails to match germline, which may point to a read error. This sequence joins TRBV5-6 and TRBJ2-7; 12 bases match TRBD1. The CDR3 spans 16 residues. Germline V gene sequence: CDR1 SGHDT, CDR2 YYEEEE. The CDR3 loop is CASSRGTGGLSHEQYF. The CDR3 bases are TGTGCCAGCAGCAGAGGGACAGGGGGCCTCTCCCACGAGCAGTACTTC. Based on the CDR3 plus reference TRBV5-6 and TRBJ2-7, the full variable domain is DAGVTQSPTHLIKTRGQQVTLRCSPKSGHDTVSWYQQALGQGPQFIFQYYEEEERQRGNFPDRFSGHQFPNYSSELNVNALLLGDSALYLCASSRGTGGLSHEQYFGPGTRLTVT.

This clone was detected only a few times. The chain has TRBV19 and TRBJ2-7; 14 nucleotides match TRBD2. CDR1 LNHDA and CDR2 SQIVND come from the germline V gene (reference sequence). J was trimmed by 4 bases and V by 6 bases; bases with no gene match: 8. The CDR3 runs to 16 residues. The CDR3 DNA sequence: TGTGCCAGTAGCTACGGGACTAGCGGGGGCCTTTACGAGCAGTACTTC. It is translated as CASSYGTSGGLYEQYF.

This clone showed up just a few times. V usage is TRBV16 and J usage is TRBJ2-7; D is unclear. The CDR3 runs to 14 residues. Trimming stripped 7 bases from V and 0 bases from J, with 13 bases between. Germline values: CDR1 KGHSY, CDR2 FQNENV. CDR3 bases: TGTGCCAGCACCCCCGACTCCTCCTCCTACGAGCAGTACTTC. Translating gives CASTPDSSSYEQYF.

The chain joins TRBV10-3 to TRBJ2-3; perhaps TRBD2 as D (6 bases). The germline V gene has CDR1 ENHRY and CDR2 SYGVKD. The germline V and J ends were trimmed by 3 bases and 5 bases, with 18 bases remaining between them. The CDR3 contains 16 residues. In DNA form, the CDR3 reads TGTGCCATCAGTGACCCGGCGGGGAGGTCGATAGATACGCAGTATTTT. Protein sequence: CAISDPAGRSIDTQYF.